A selection of T cell receptor beta chains follows, all from one sample in a study of cytomegalovirus exposure and HLA in healthy donors. The data were produced by immunoSEQ multiplex PCR, yet TCRdb's version contains in-frame clones alone and is incomplete. Found here are more than 95,000 clones, 89% of them singletons; the top ten hold more than 1.5%. Sequencing was done on a sample of PBMCs. These receptors were collected from a woman in her late teens or twenties in good health and CMV-seronegative. The CDR3 runs from the conserved cysteine through the conserved F or W. D genes are given only for firm matches. Rows may omit the clone size; those that give it use once, few, many or a size class.

>TRBV7-9|-|TRBJ2-3|TRBD2
TGTGCCAGCAGCTTAGTGCCAGGGTATGGCGGGAGGTACGATACGCAGTATTTT
CASSLVPGYGGRYDTQYF
>TRBV19|-|TRBJ2-7|-
TGTGCCAGTAGTATCTCCGGGACACCGTACGAGCAGTACTTC
CASSISGTPYEQYF
>TRBV27|-|TRBJ2-1|TRBD1
TGTGCCAGCAGCCCGCCGCGACAGGGCTCCGTGTTTGAGCAGTTCTTC
CASSPPRQGSVFEQFF
>TRBV10-3|few|TRBJ1-2|TRBD1
TGTGCCATCAGTGGGGACAGATCGAACTATGGCTACACCTTC
CAISGDRSNYGYTF
>TRBV5-1|-|TRBJ1-2|-
TGCGCCAGCAGCTTCCAGTACCCTGGGCGCTATGGCTACACCTTC
CASSFQYPGRYGYTF
>TRBV28|-|TRBJ2-2|TRBD2
TGTGCCAGCAGTTTACCACTAGCGGCCACCGGGGAGCTGTTTTTT
CASSLPLAATGELFF
>TRBV7-6|-|TRBJ2-5|-
TGTGCCAGCAGCAGGGGACTGATAGAGACCCAGTACTTC
CASSRGLIETQYF
>TRBV6-1|-|TRBJ2-7|TRBD1
TGTGCCAGCATGGGGACAGGGGGCCGCGAGCAGTACTTC
CASMGTGGREQYF
>TRBV9|-|TRBJ1-2|TRBD1
TGTGCCAGCAGCGTAGCGGCAGGGGGCATGGGGGGCTACACCTTC
CASSVAAGGMGGYTF
>TRBV28|-|TRBJ2-1|TRBD2
TGTGCCAGCAGTTTTATAGCGGGAGGGCCGCTTAGGGCCTACAATGAGCAGTTCTTC
CASSFIAGGPLRAYNEQFF
>TRBV18|once|TRBJ2-5|-
TGTGCCAGCTCACCACGCGTTAGGAGGAGGGAAGAGACCCAGTACTTC
CASSPRVRRREETQYF
>TRBV15|-|TRBJ1-1|-
TGTGCCACCAGCAGTTCCTTGAACACTGAAGCTTTCTTT
CATSSSLNTEAFF
>TRBV4-1|-|TRBJ2-5|-
TGCGCCAGCAGCCAAGAACCAGGGAAAGGAGAGACCCAGTACTTC
CASSQEPGKGETQYF
>TRBV5-1|-|TRBJ2-1|TRBD2
TGCGCCAGCAGCTCCTATTATTTAGCGGGAGGGCCAGGCAATGAGCAGTTCTTC
CASSSYYLAGGPGNEQFF
>TRBV5-6|-|TRBJ1-1|-
TGTGCCAGCAGCCGGTTCAACAGTATGAACACTGAAGCTTTCTTT
CASSRFNSMNTEAFF
>TRBV11-2|once|TRBJ1-2|-
TGTGCCAGCACCCGGGGGGACTCGGTCTATGGCTACACCTTC
CASTRGDSVYGYTF
>TRBV2|few|TRBJ2-1|TRBD2
TGTGCCGGCAAGCGGGACGGGTCCTACAATGAGCAGTTCTTC
CAGKRDGSYNEQFF
>TRBV6-5|-|TRBJ1-1|TRBD1
TGTGCCAGCAGGGGACAGCCTAACACTGAAGCTTTCTTT
CASRGQPNTEAFF
>TRBV18|-|TRBJ1-2|TRBD1
TGTGCCAGCTCACCAGGACAGGGATCGGACGGCTACACCTTC
CASSPGQGSDGYTF
>TRBV7-2|-|TRBJ2-5|-
TGTGCCAGCAGCTCCCTACAGGATCTCCAAGAGACCCAGTACTTC
CASSSLQDLQETQYF
>TRBV5-8|once|TRBJ1-5|-
TGTGCCAGCAGCTTGGTCGTTTCGGGGCGGGGGCAGCCCCAGCATTTT
CASSLVVSGRGQPQHF
>TRBV29-1|-|TRBJ1-4|-
TGCAGCGTTCAGGGGAGCGAAAAACTGTTTTTT
CSVQGSEKLFF
>TRBV5-1|-|TRBJ1-1|-
TGCGCCAGCAGCTTGGGTACCAACTCGAACACTGAAGCTTTCTTT
CASSLGTNSNTEAFF
>TRBV7-3|-|TRBJ1-1|-
TGTGCCAGCAGCTTAATAGGACGGGGGAGAGCTTTCTTT
CASSLIGRGRAFF
>TRBV6-6|-|TRBJ1-5|-
TGTGCCAGCACAAACTCGGACTGGAGCAATCAGCCCCAGCATTTT
CASTNSDWSNQPQHF
>TRBV6-5|few|TRBJ1-5|TRBD1
TGTGCCAGCAGTTGGGGACAGTTGCAGCCCCAGCATTTT
CASSWGQLQPQHF
>TRBV4-1|-|TRBJ1-5|-
TGCGCCAGCAGCCAAGATGGGCAGGGGAGTCAGCCCCAGCATTTT
CASSQDGQGSQPQHF
>TRBV5-1|-|TRBJ2-1|TRBD1
TGCGCCAGCTCCGGGACAGGGGGCTACAATGAGCAGTTCTTC
CASSGTGGYNEQFF
>TRBV9|few|TRBJ2-7|-
TGTGCCAGCAGCGGGACAGCCTCCTACGAGCAGTACTTC
CASSGTASYEQYF
>TRBV6-5|-|TRBJ2-7|TRBD1
TGTGCCAGCAGTTACTCGGGGACAGTATCCTACGAGCAGTACTTC
CASSYSGTVSYEQYF
>TRBV12-5|-|TRBJ2-2|TRBD1
TGTGCTAGTGGTTTGGGGACAGGGGGCTCCGGGGAGCTGTTTTTT
CASGLGTGGSGELFF
>TRBV28|-|TRBJ2-5|TRBD2
TGTGCCAGCAGTTTGGGACTAGCGGAAGAGACCCAGTACTTC
CASSLGLAEETQYF
>TRBV6-6|-|TRBJ1-5|TRBD1
TGTGCCAGCAGTAAAGGACAGGTTTCTCAGCCCCAGCATTTT
CASSKGQVSQPQHF
>TRBV2|once|TRBJ2-2|TRBD1
TGTGCCAGCAGCCGACACCGACAGGGGGCGCGGGTGGACGGGGAGCTGTTTTTT
CASSRHRQGARVDGELFF
>TRBV5-4|-|TRBJ2-1|TRBD2
TGTGCCAGCAGCTTGTGGGGAGGGAGTTACAATGAGCAGTTCTTC
CASSLWGGSYNEQFF
>TRBV7-9|-|TRBJ2-7|TRBD2
TGTGCCAGCAGGCACGGAGGTACTAGCGGGCTCTCCTACGAGCAGTACTTC
CASRHGGTSGLSYEQYF
>TRBV6-1|-|TRBJ2-1|-
TGTGCCAGCAGGGCTCGGGGACTTAGGGCTCTTGAGCAGTTCTTC
CASRARGLRALEQFF
>TRBV30|-|TRBJ2-2|TRBD1
TGTGCCTGGAGGGATGGACAGGGGGCAGGCACCGGGGAGCTGTTTTTT
CAWRDGQGAGTGELFF
>TRBV5-4|-|TRBJ1-4|TRBD1
TGTGCCAGCGGAAAACAGGGGGCGCTCGATAAACTGTTTTTT
CASGKQGALDKLFF
>TRBV28|-|TRBJ1-5|TRBD1
TGTGCCAGCAGTTTATGGGGTGGGACAGTCAGTAATCAGCCCCAGCATTTT
CASSLWGGTVSNQPQHF
>TRBV19|few|TRBJ1-3|-
TGTGCCAGCCCGAACACCATATATTTT
CASPNTIYF
>TRBV27|-|TRBJ2-7|TRBD2
TGTGCCAGCAGTTTCCAAGGGACTAGCGGATACTACGAGCAGTACTTC
CASSFQGTSGYYEQYF
>TRBV30|once|TRBJ1-4|TRBD1
TGTGCCTGCTATCCGGGGACAGTTAATGAAAAACTGTTTTTT
CACYPGTVNEKLFF
>TRBV5-6|-|TRBJ2-2|TRBD1
TGTGCCAGCAGCTACAGGGGGACGTCCGGGGAGCTGTTTTTT
CASSYRGTSGELFF
>TRBV19|-|TRBJ2-2|TRBD1
TGTGCCAGTAGGATAAACCAGGGGGCCGCCGGGGAGCTGTTTTTT
CASRINQGAAGELFF
>TRBV10-3|-|TRBJ1-1|-
TGTGCCATCAGTGAGGGGGAGCCTCCCGAAGCTTTCTTT
CAISEGEPPEAFF
>TRBV6-1|-|TRBJ1-1|-
TGTGCCAGCAGATCACAGGGCACTGAAGCTTTCTTT
CASRSQGTEAFF
>TRBV4-1|-|TRBJ2-1|TRBD1
TGCGCCAGCAGTCCCCGGGACAGGTCTTACAATGAGCAGTTCTTC
CASSPRDRSYNEQFF
>TRBV2|-|TRBJ2-7|-
TGTGCCAGAGGAGAGGGCCGAGGTTCCCACGAGCAGTACTTC
CARGEGRGSHEQYF
>TRBV25-1|-|TRBJ1-1|TRBD1
TGTGCCAGCAGTGGTCAGGGGGCAGGGTACACTGAAGCTTTCTTT
CASSGQGAGYTEAFF
>TRBV30|-|TRBJ2-1|TRBD2
TGTGCCTGGAGTGCTCCCCGGACTAGCGGGAGGCATGAGCAGTTCTTC
CAWSAPRTSGRHEQFF
>TRBV30|-|TRBJ1-2|-
TGTGCCTGGGCCCCCGGGAGGTACAACTATGGCTACACCTTC
CAWAPGRYNYGYTF
>TRBV7-6|-|TRBJ2-7|-
TGTGCCAGCAGCTTAGACCAAGCAGGCGAGCAGTACTTC
CASSLDQAGEQYF
>TRBV6-1|-|TRBJ2-3|TRBD2
TGTGCCAGCAGTGAAGCGCTAGCGGGAGGAGTAGATACGCAGTATTTT
CASSEALAGGVDTQYF
>TRBV9|few|TRBJ1-2|-
TGTGCCAGCAGCGTAGGAGTCCAGGGACTTGGCTACACCTTC
CASSVGVQGLGYTF